A few counts support the clone carrying this T cell receptor (beta chain). This record belongs to a study of human T cells and chemical hapten exposure. TCRdb called the RACE reads again in MiXCR, with one record for every CDR3 protein. The top ten hold around 3% of the sample, which has under 100,000 distinct CDR3 sequences, about 10% seen once. The CDR3 sequence is 13 residues long. V was clipped by 0 bases and J by 4 bases, with 7 bases between them. Time point reported: patch test 2, 6 weeks after DPC sensitization. Sample treatment: therapeutic diphenylcyclopropenone sensitization with weekly scalp DPC.

The chain recombines TRBV12-3 or TRBV12-4 with TRBJ2-7; D not resolved. The sequenced sample was whole blood, obtained in connection with sensitization to the hapten diphenylcyclopropenone (DPC). The receptor was isolated from a middle-aged woman with alopecia areata. Some clones in this sample may be carry-over from other donors' samples. This chain's CDR3 is CASSLAQSYEQYF. Here the CDR3 DNA reads TGTGCCAGCAGTTTAGCGCAGTCGTACGAGCAGTACTTC.